This entry concerns a single T cell receptor beta chain. V gave up 4 bases and J gave up 3 bases, with 6 bases separating them. Germline values: CDR1 SEHNR, CDR2 FQNEAQ (reference sequence). This CDR3 contains 12 residues. This specimen comes from a study of shared clonotypes between healthy human individuals. Unsorted PBMC samples were amplified in replicate PCRs containing 250 to 350 ng DNA, some 30,000 T cell genomes. The assay was immunoSEQ multiplex PCR, and TCRdb's table has in-frame clones only and misses some. The sample carries about 530,000 clones, roughly 85% recorded once. The sequenced sample consisted of PBMCs. This receptor was taken from a woman aged 40 to 55 in good health. Some clones in this sample may be carry-over from other donors' samples. This chain joins TRBV7-9 and TRBJ1-2, with D uncertain. The CDR3 DNA reads as TGTGCCAGCAGCTCCGTTTACTATGGCTACACCTTC. This gives the protein CASSSVYYGYTF.